Listed here are 28 T cell receptor beta chains from one sample, sequenced in a study of cytomegalovirus exposure and HLA in healthy donors. PCR was performed using 60 Vbeta and 13 Jbeta primers. Measured with immunoSEQ multiplex PCR; TCRdb has only the in-frame clones, and not every one. The profile shows about 160,000 clones, about 75% of them singletons. The specimen was PBMCs. These receptors were obtained from a woman in her 50s in good health and CMV-seropositive.

V gene TRBV15 combines with J gene TRBJ2-1; D perhaps matches TRBD2 (6 bases). V was pared by 4 bases and J by 5 bases, with 21 bases between. There are 17 residues in the CDR3. The germline V gene has CDR1 LNHNV and CDR2 YYDKDF (reference sequence). The CDR3 bases are TGTGCCACCAGCAAAGGCGGGACGCCGTCGACCCACAATGAGCAGTTCTTC. Protein sequence: CATSKGGTPSTHNEQFF.

The chain has TRBV5-6 and TRBJ1-3, with 7 bases matching TRBD1. The CDR3 has 16 amino acids. In germline, CDR1 is SGHDT, CDR2 YYEEEE. Trimming cost V 4 bases and J 2 bases; bases outside gene matches: 9. CDR3 DNA: TGTGCCAGCAGCCCACGGGACAGCCTCACTGGAAACACCATATATTTT. Translating it yields CASSPRDSLTGNTIYF.

This chain joins TRBV5-1 and TRBJ1-6; 7 bases line up with TRBD1. Germline V gene sequence: CDR1 SGHRS, CDR2 YFSETQ. Trimming cost V 0 bases and J 7 bases; bases outside gene matches: 1. The CDR3 loop spans 14 amino acids. The CDR3 loop is CASSLGDSNSPLHF. The CDR3 DNA reads as TGCGCCAGCAGCTTGGGGGACAGCAATTCACCCCTCCACTTT.

The rearrangement links TRBV5-6 to TRBJ1-6, with D hard to call. There are 12 residues in the CDR3. Germline V lookup: CDR1 SGHDT, CDR2 YYEEEE. Trimming cost V 0 bases and J 12 bases, with 7 bases left between them. CDR3 in amino acids: CASSLGAGPLHF. The CDR3 DNA sequence: TGTGCCAGCAGCTTGGGTGCGGGACCCCTCCACTTT.

This clone was recorded once. The genes are TRBV5-1 and TRBJ1-1; 8 bases agree with TRBD1. The V gene end was trimmed by 4 bases and the J gene end by 3 bases; junction bases not matched to a gene: 8. The germline V gene has CDR1 SGHRS and CDR2 YFSETQ. The length of the CDR3 is 15 residues. CDR3 amino acids: CASSRRQGTDTEAFF. CDR3 in DNA: TGCGCCAGCAGCCGACGACAGGGGACGGACACTGAAGCTTTCTTT.

The chain links TRBV9 to TRBJ2-3; 9 bases agree with TRBD2. V lost 4 bases to trimming and J lost 2 bases; unmatched junction nucleotides: 8. The CDR3 spans 16 residues. Germline V gene lookup returns CDR1 SGDLS and CDR2 YYNGEE. CDR3 protein: CASSTGLAGFTDTQYF. CDR3 DNA sequence: TGTGCCAGCAGCACAGGGCTAGCGGGATTCACAGATACGCAGTATTTT.

This CDR3 reads CASSQVLRDRSGVTEAFF. CDR3 DNA: TGCGCCAGCAGCCAAGTCCTGCGAGACAGGAGTGGAGTGACTGAAGCTTTCTTT. The V gene is TRBV4-1, the J gene TRBJ1-1; D possibly corresponds to TRBD1 (6 bases). CDR3 length equals 18 residues. Trimming took 1 base from V and 5 from J, leaving 23 bases between them. CDR1 is MGHRA, CDR2 YSYEKL, per germline.

The CDR3 region is CASSLTGVGEQFF. CDR3 bases: TGTGCCAGCTCACTAACAGGGGTAGGTGAGCAGTTCTTC. The chain has TRBV18 and TRBJ2-1; 7 positions match TRBD1. Germline values: CDR1 KGHSH, CDR2 LQKENI. With 4 bases clipped from V and 9 bases from J, the junction kept 6 bases outside the gene matches. The CDR3 runs 13 residues. The entire variable domain, with the rest obtained from reference TRBV18 and TRBJ2-1, is as follows: NAGVMQNPRHLVRRRGQEARLRCSPMKGHSHVYWYRQLPEEGLKFMVYLQKENIIDESGMPKERFSAEFPKEGPSILRIQQVVRGDSAAYFCASSLTGVGEQFFGPGTRLTVL.

The genes are TRBV18 and TRBJ1-2; a weak D match, TRBD1 (6 bases). The CDR3 has 16 amino acids. Germline V gene lookup returns CDR1 KGHSH and CDR2 LQKENI. V was shortened by 0 bases and J by 3 bases, with 14 bases between the two germline ends. Written as DNA, the CDR3 is TGTGCCAGCTCACCACCCCAGGGGCAAGAGTACTATGGCTACACCTTC. This gives the protein CASSPPQGQEYYGYTF. The entire variable domain, with the rest obtained from reference TRBV18 and TRBJ1-2, is as follows: NAGVMQNPRHLVRRRGQEARLRCSPMKGHSHVYWYRQLPEEGLKFMVYLQKENIIDESGMPKERFSAEFPKEGPSILRIQQVVRGDSAAYFCASSPPQGQEYYGYTFGSGTRLTVV.

This clone has just one count. The rearrangement uses TRBV2 and TRBJ1-2; a possible D gene is TRBD1 (6 bases). The CDR3 length is 13 residues. Trimming removed 10 bases from V and 5 bases from J, with 17 bases in between. Germline V gene sequence: CDR1 SNHLY, CDR2 FYNNEI. Here the CDR3 reads CATRTGSEYGYTF. Here the CDR3 DNA reads TGTGCCACCAGAACAGGGTCGGAGTATGGCTACACCTTC.

The chain links TRBV5-1 to TRBJ2-2; 10 bases match TRBD2. V was pared by 2 bases and J by 1 base, with 11 bases of the junction left unmatched. Germline CDR1 SGHRS, CDR2 YFSETQ. The CDR3 sequence is 19 residues long. CDR3 loop: CASSFPRASGGKNTGELFF. The CDR3 coding sequence is TGCGCCAGCAGCTTCCCCCGGGCTAGCGGGGGAAAGAACACCGGGGAGCTGTTTTTT. Full variable domain (rest looked up from reference TRBV5-1 and TRBJ2-2): KAGVTQTPRYLIKTRGQQVTLSCSPISGHRSVSWYQQTPGQGLQFLFEYFSETQRNKGNFPGRFSGRQFSNSRSEMNVSTLELGDSALYLCASSFPRASGGKNTGELFFGEGSRLTVL.

This clone has just a few counts. The sample contains more than one DNA sequence encoding this CDR3. The chain combines TRBV20-1 with TRBJ1-1; D remains unclear. V lost 6 bases and J 0 bases, leaving 5 bases between the germline ends. Germline V gene data show CDR1 as DFQATT and CDR2 as SNEGSKA (reference sequence). CDR3 size: 11 residues. The CDR3 reads CSARLNTEAFF. The CDR3 nucleotides are TGCAGTGCCCGTCTGAACACTGAAGCTTTCTTT.

The gene calls are TRBV5-4 and TRBJ2-1; weak D call: TRBD2 (6 bases). Trimming removed 4 bases from V and 11 bases from J, with 28 bases in between. CDR3 length equals 17 residues. Germline CDR1 reads SGHNT; CDR2 reads YYREEE (reference sequence). The CDR3 spells CASSPGIGGVTGEKQFF. In DNA form, the CDR3 reads TGTGCCAGCAGCCCTGGCATCGGAGGGGTTACCGGGGAGAAGCAGTTCTTC.

The chain carries TRBV13 and TRBJ2-5, with D perhaps matching TRBD1 (6 bases). There are 16 residues in the CDR3. Per the germline V gene, CDR1 is PRHDT and CDR2 is FYEKMQ (reference sequence). V was trimmed by 4 bases and J by 4 bases, leaving 19 bases between them. For the CDR3, the DNA is TGTGCCAGCAGCTCGAGGGGTGGGGGCCGAGGAGAGACCCAGTACTTC. It translates to CASSSRGGGRGETQYF.

J is TRBJ1-1 and V is TRBV7-2, with a tentative D call TRBD1 (5 bases). The germline gives CDR1 SGHTA, CDR2 FQGNSA. The CDR3 runs to 15 residues. Trimming stripped 3 bases from V and 3 bases from J, with 14 bases between. This chain's CDR3 is CASSFYTSQDTEAFF. CDR3 sequence (DNA): TGTGCCAGCAGCTTCTACACATCACAGGACACTGAAGCTTTCTTT.

This chain joins TRBV15 and TRBJ2-3; D is uncertain. The V end lost 9 bases, the J end lost 2 bases, and 15 bases lay between the germline ends. The V gene's germline CDR1 is LNHNV and CDR2 YYDKDF (reference sequence). The CDR3 runs to 14 residues. Written as DNA, the CDR3 is TGTGCCACTAAATACAGTTCAACCACAGATACGCAGTATTTT. Its translation is CATKYSSTTDTQYF.

This clone was observed a handful of times. V and J are TRBV5-1 and TRBJ2-7, with a tentative D call TRBD1 (6 bases). The CDR3 has 12 residues. Trimming took 3 bases from V and 7 from J, leaving 11 bases between them. Germline V gene lookup returns CDR1 SGHRS and CDR2 YFSETQ. Written as DNA, the CDR3 is TGCGCCAGCAGCTCTGGACAGTTGGAGCAGTACTTC. It encodes CASSSGQLEQYF.

The rearrangement links TRBV6-6 to TRBJ2-5, with D perhaps TRBD1 (5 bases). In germline, CDR1 is MNHNY, CDR2 SVGAGI (reference sequence). This CDR3 has 12 amino acids. Trimming pared 8 bases from V and 5 bases from J, leaving 12 bases between. This chain's CDR3 is CASQGFKETQYF. Here the CDR3 DNA reads TGTGCCAGCCAGGGATTTAAGGAGACCCAGTACTTC.

The V call is TRBV5-4, the J call TRBJ2-5; 9 bases map to TRBD1. The germline V gene has CDR1 SGHNT and CDR2 YYREEE (reference sequence). The J segment lost 2 bases and the V segment lost 4 bases, leaving 3 bases of the junction unmatched. This CDR3 comprises 14 residues. CDR3 DNA sequence: TGTGCCAGCAGCCCGACAGGGGGGCAAGAGACCCAGTACTTC. This codes for CASSPTGGQETQYF.

Written as DNA, the CDR3 is TGTGCCAGCAGTTTTTTTTTCAAGCAGAAGGCGGCATACGAGCAGTACTTC. This sequence encodes CASSFFFKQKAAYEQYF. The chain carries TRBV11-1 and TRBJ2-7, with D hard to call. V lost 6 bases, J lost 4 bases, and 25 bases lay in between. Germline V gives CDR1 SGHAT, CDR2 FQDESV (reference sequence). The CDR3 is 17 residues long.

V and J are TRBV18 and TRBJ1-2; 7 bases match TRBD1. This CDR3 is 17 amino acids long. Looked up from germline, CDR1 is KGHSH and CDR2 is LQKENI. Losses at the gene ends were 0 bases for V and 3 bases for J; bases not matched to a gene: 10. For the CDR3, the DNA is TGTGCCAGCTCACCACCGAACGCCCTAACAGGGGACTATGGCTACACCTTC. It encodes CASSPPNALTGDYGYTF.

The chain recombines TRBV7-2 with TRBJ2-7; 7 positions agree with TRBD1. J was trimmed by 1 base and V by 1 base; bases with no gene match: 1. Germline V gives CDR1 SGHTA, CDR2 FQGNSA. The CDR3 sequence is 14 residues long. The CDR3 region has the DNA TGTGCCAGCAGCTTAGTGGGACAGTCCTACGAGCAGTACTTC. Its protein is CASSLVGQSYEQYF.

The rearrangement uses TRBV5-1 and TRBJ2-1, with TRBD1 identical over 8 bases. Germline V gene lookup returns CDR1 SGHRS and CDR2 YFSETQ. There are 15 residues in the CDR3. With 0 bases clipped from V and 7 bases from J, the junction kept 6 bases outside the gene matches. As DNA, the CDR3 is TGCGCCAGCAGCTTGGTTCAGGGGGCGAGGAATGAGCAGTTCTTC. Protein product: CASSLVQGARNEQFF.

The gene calls are TRBV6-6 and TRBJ2-7, with no clear D. Per the germline V gene, CDR1 is MNHNY and CDR2 is SVGAGI (reference sequence). The CDR3 runs 12 residues. The V end lost 6 bases, the J end lost 2 bases, and 8 bases lay between the germline ends. The CDR3 is CASRAYTYEQYF. In nucleotides, the CDR3 is TGTGCCAGCAGGGCTTACACCTACGAGCAGTACTTC.

V usage is TRBV19 and J usage is TRBJ1-5; TRBD1 aligns across 9 bases. This CDR3 contains 14 residues. Germline assignment: CDR1 LNHDA and CDR2 SQIVND (reference sequence). V lost 5 bases, J lost 6 bases, and 5 bases stayed unmatched. The CDR3 region has the DNA TGTGCCAGTAGTGCCCGACAGGGGGGTCAGCCCCAGCATTTT. Amino acids: CASSARQGGQPQHF.

V is TRBV5-1 and J is TRBJ2-7; D might be TRBD2 (7 bases). The length of the CDR3 is 14 residues. CDR1 and CDR2 from the germline V gene are SGHRS and YFSETQ. Trimming took 4 bases from V and 3 from J, leaving 14 bases between them. CDR3 amino acids: CASSLGGLGYEQYF. The CDR3 coding sequence is TGCGCCAGCAGCCTGGGGGGGCTGGGCTACGAGCAGTACTTC.

The rearrangement links TRBV6-1 to TRBJ1-3; possible D gene TRBD1, 5 bases. The V gene lost 7 bases and the J gene lost 5 bases, with 18 bases spanning the gap. CDR3 length: 15 amino acids. Germline V gene data show CDR1 as MNHNS and CDR2 as SASEGT. The DNA for the CDR3 is TGTGCCAGCACCAAAATGGGAGGGGAGAGAAACACCATATATTTT. Its translation: CASTKMGGERNTIYF.

The rearrangement links TRBV15 to TRBJ1-3; D not certain. V lost 0 bases and J 4 bases, leaving 7 bases between the germline ends. The germline V gene has CDR1 LNHNV and CDR2 YYDKDF (reference sequence). This CDR3 is 14 amino acids long. The CDR3 reads CATSRDQAGNTIYF. CDR3 nucleotide sequence: TGTGCCACCAGCAGAGATCAGGCCGGAAACACCATATATTTT.